These 7 T cell receptor beta chains share one sample of origin, sequenced in a study of blood T cells in healthy people across ages. A J-beta primer mix and a sample-barcoded 5' primer were used in a second PCR of about 7 to 12 cycles. TCRdb passed the 5' RACE reads through MiXCR, listing each CDR3 protein once. The sample has around 990,000 distinct CDR3 sequences; around 25% are singletons. This same sample was also taken into another study, of T cells of mothers and their children.

The sample taken for sequencing was blood. The receptors come from a girl under 10 years old in good health.

This chain connects TRBV29-1 to TRBJ2-3; D unresolved. Trimming cost V 4 bases and J 4 bases, with 15 bases left between them. The CDR3 runs to 14 residues. The V gene's germline CDR1 is SQVTM and CDR2 ANQGSEA. CDR3 sequence: CSVAGRSTPDTQYF. The CDR3 DNA follows: TGCAGCGTTGCCGGCAGGTCAACCCCAGATACGCAGTATTTT.

This clonotype has a handful of counts. V gene TRBV6-5 combines with J gene TRBJ2-7; D is uncertain. The V end lost 8 bases, the J end lost 6 bases, and 14 bases lay between the germline ends. In germline, CDR1 is MNHEY, CDR2 SVGAGI. The CDR3 has 12 residues. The CDR3 nucleotides are TGTGCCAGCGGCCCAGAGCCATTCGAGCAGTACTTC. Protein: CASGPEPFEQYF.

The chain carries TRBV12-3 or TRBV12-4 and TRBJ2-7; D gene uncertain. The CDR3 loop spans 13 amino acids. Trimming left V 0 bases short and J 6 bases short, with 9 bases between. CDR3 sequence reads: CASSLAVILEQYF. DNA of the CDR3: TGTGCCAGCAGTTTAGCGGTGATCCTCGAGCAGTACTTC.

With respect to this clonotype: One end of the junction is discordant with germline, which a read error may explain. Here the CDR3 reads CAGSEYTGRGRKYERYF. As DNA, the CDR3 is TGTGCCGGCAGTGAATATACAGGCAGGGGGCGAAAATACGAGCGGTACTTC. The V call is TRBV25-1, the J call TRBJ2-1; 8 nucleotides line up with TRBD1. The CDR3 has 17 amino acids. CDR1 MGHDK and CDR2 SYGVNS come from the germline V gene.

CDR3 sequence: CSAREQAQAGYTF. CDR3 nucleotides: TGCAGTGCTAGAGAACAGGCGCAAGCAGGCTACACCTTC. This chain uses TRBV20-1 with TRBJ1-2, with a possible D match to TRBD1 (5 bases). The germline gives CDR1 DFQATT, CDR2 SNEGSKA (reference sequence). Trimming cost V 0 bases and J 8 bases, with 13 bases left between them. This CDR3 region has 13 residues.

The gene calls are TRBV29-1 and TRBJ2-7; tentative D call: TRBD2 (5 bases). V was pared by 7 bases and J by 5 bases, with 12 bases between. Germline CDR1 reads SQVTM; CDR2 reads ANQGSEA. CDR3 length equals 11 residues. The CDR3 loop reads CSAQEGNEQYF. The CDR3 DNA is TGCAGCGCCCAAGAGGGAAACGAGCAGTACTTC.

This clonotype came up a few times. The chain carries TRBV7-2 and TRBJ2-2; D is undetermined. This CDR3 has 15 residues. CDR1 and CDR2 from the germline V gene are SGHTA and FQGNSA. Between the trimmed V and J ends, which lost 1 base and 0 bases, there was a span of 6 bases. The CDR3 here is CASSLGVANTGELFF. CDR3 nucleotide sequence: TGTGCCAGCAGCTTAGGTGTCGCGAACACCGGGGAGCTGTTTTTT.